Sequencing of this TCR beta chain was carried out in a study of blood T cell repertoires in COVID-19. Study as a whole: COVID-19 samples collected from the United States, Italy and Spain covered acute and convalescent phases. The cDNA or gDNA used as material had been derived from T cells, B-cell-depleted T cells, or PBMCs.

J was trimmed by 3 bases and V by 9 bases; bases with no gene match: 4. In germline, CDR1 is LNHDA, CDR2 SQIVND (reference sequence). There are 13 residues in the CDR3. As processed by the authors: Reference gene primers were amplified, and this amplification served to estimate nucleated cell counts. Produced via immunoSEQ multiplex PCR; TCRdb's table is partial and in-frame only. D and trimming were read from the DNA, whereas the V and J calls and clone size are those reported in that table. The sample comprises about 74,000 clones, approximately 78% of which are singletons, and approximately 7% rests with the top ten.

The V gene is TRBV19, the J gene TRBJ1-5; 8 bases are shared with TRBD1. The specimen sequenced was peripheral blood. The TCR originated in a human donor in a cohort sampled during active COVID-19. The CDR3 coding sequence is TGTGCCAGGCAGGGGGCGGACAATCAGCCCCAGCATTTT. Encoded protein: CARQGADNQPQHF.